This TCR beta chain was profiled in a study of T cells in localized non-small cell lung cancer. TCRdb's copy holds only in-frame clones and misses some; the assay was immunoSEQ multiplex PCR. The sample yields 20,000 to 25,000 clones, roughly nine tenths seen once. Trimming removed 6 bases from V and 0 bases from J, with 12 bases in between. This CDR3 region has 14 residues. Per the germline V gene, CDR1 is LNHDA and CDR2 is SQIVND (reference sequence). The clonotype was recovered from a male donor at least 60 years old with stage I lung adenocarcinoma. Material: peripheral blood, obtained before any cancer treatment. The chain employs TRBV19 and TRBJ2-7; no reliable D call. CDR3 bases: TGTGCCAGTAGAGAGGTAGTAGACTCCTACGAGCAGTACTTC. It yields the protein CASREVVDSYEQYF.